Given below is one TCR beta chain in context. Its antigen is unknown. The source material, RNA transcripts, was used to amplify TCR beta CDR3 regions. Primed by the HTBI set, a first-round RT-PCR was run on the TCR CDR3. TCRdb passed the multiplex PCR reads through MiXCR, listing each CDR3 protein once. The data show some 440,000 distinct CDR3 sequences, approximately 15% seen once. From 10 ml of fresh peripheral blood, PBMCs were isolated. The data were obtained in a study of T cells in Graves' hyperthyroidism and ophthalmopathy. Study information: Peripheral blood was drawn at first diagnosis, prior to all treatment. General study points: A model using 13 V-J features told ophthalmopathy apart from stable hyperthyroidism.

Germline assignment: CDR1 SNHLY and CDR2 FYNNEI. This CDR3 has 17 residues. Sample: blood. The sequence was collected from a woman under 30 with Graves' hyperthyroidism. J is TRBJ2-1 and V is TRBV2; 15 nucleotides agree with TRBD2. CDR3 region: CASGMGLAGGTYNEQFF. The DNA of the CDR3 is TGTGCTAGCGGGATGGGACTAGCGGGAGGAACATACAATGAGCAGTTCTTC.